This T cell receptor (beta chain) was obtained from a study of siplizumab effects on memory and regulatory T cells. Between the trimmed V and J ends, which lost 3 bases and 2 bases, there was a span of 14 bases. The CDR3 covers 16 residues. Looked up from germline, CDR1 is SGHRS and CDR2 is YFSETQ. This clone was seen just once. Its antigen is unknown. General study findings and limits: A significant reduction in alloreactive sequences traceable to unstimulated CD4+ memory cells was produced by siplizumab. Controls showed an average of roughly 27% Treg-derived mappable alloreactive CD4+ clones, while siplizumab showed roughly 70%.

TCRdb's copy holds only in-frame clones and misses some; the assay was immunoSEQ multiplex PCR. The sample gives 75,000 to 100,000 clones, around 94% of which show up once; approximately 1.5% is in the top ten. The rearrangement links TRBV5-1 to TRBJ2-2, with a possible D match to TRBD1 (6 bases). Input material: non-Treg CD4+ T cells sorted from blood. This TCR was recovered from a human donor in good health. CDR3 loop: CASSSSRGLNTGELFF. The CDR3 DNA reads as TGCGCCAGCAGCTCCTCCAGGGGTCTAAACACCGGGGAGCTGTTTTTT.